These 32 T cell receptor beta chains were sequenced from one sample in a study of spatial heterogeneity in lung cancer. Time point specified: sample taken at primary tumor resection. In each case, whole RNA from tumor, nontumor lung or frozen PBMC was sequenced unsorted. TCRdb passed the 5' RACE reads through MiXCR, listing each CDR3 protein once. The data show some 37,000 distinct CDR3 sequences, 7.5% seen once. Sample: PBMCs, taken at surgery. Every receptor here comes from a male donor with early-stage non-small cell lung cancer.

This clonotype was counted many times. This sequence joins TRBV12-3 or TRBV12-4 and TRBJ1-5; D perhaps matches TRBD1 (5 bases). V gave up 3 bases and J gave up 4 bases, with 10 bases separating them. The CDR3 is 14 residues long. DNA of the CDR3: TGTGCCAGCAGTTTGGGGGACGGGAATCAGCCCCAGCATTTT. Protein sequence: CASSLGDGNQPQHF.

This clonotype was seen repeatedly, ten times or more. The chain carries TRBV30 and TRBJ1-2; D uncertain. CDR1 is GTSNPN, CDR2 SVGIG, per germline (reference sequence). The CDR3 length is 11 residues. Deletions cut 6 bases from V and 4 bases from J, with 9 bases between. The CDR3, as DNA: TGTGCCTGTAGCCAGTTCTATGGCTACACCTTC. This codes for CACSQFYGYTF.

The table lists this clonotype with many counts. This sequence joins TRBV5-1 and TRBJ2-5; D is possibly TRBD1 (6 bases). This CDR3 has 16 residues. Trimming left V 4 bases short and J 2 bases short, with 18 bases between. The germline gives CDR1 SGHRS, CDR2 YFSETQ. CDR3 residues: CASSVTRDTVQETQYF. CDR3 bases: TGCGCCAGCAGCGTGACCCGGGACACCGTTCAAGAGACCCAGTACTTC.

The chain employs TRBV10-3 and TRBJ2-6; TRBD2 is a possible D gene (6 bases). Germline CDR1 is ENHRY and CDR2 is SYGVKD. The CDR3 contains 17 residues. The V and J ends lost 3 bases and 0 bases respectively, with 12 bases between them. CDR3 loop: CAISDFAGSSGANVLTF. The CDR3 DNA reads TGTGCCATCAGTGATTTTGCGGGGAGCTCTGGGGCCAACGTCCTGACTTTC.

This clonotype was counted at least ten times. The chain combines TRBV7-2 with TRBJ2-3, with 8 bases that match TRBD2. The junction had 6 bases not matched to a gene; V was cut back by 1 base and J by 0 bases. The germline V gene encodes CDR1 SGHTA and CDR2 FQGNSA. The CDR3 is made up of 17 amino acids. The CDR3: CASSLVPSGGSTDTQYF. CDR3 nucleotides: TGTGCCAGCAGCTTAGTCCCCAGCGGGGGCAGCACAGATACGCAGTATTTT. Drawing the rest from reference TRBV7-2 and TRBJ2-3, the complete variable domain is GAGVSQSPSNKVTEKGKDVELRCDPISGHTALYWYRQSLGQGLEFLIYFQGNSAPDKSGLPSDRFSAERTGGSVSTLTIQRTQQEDSAVYLCASSLVPSGGSTDTQYFGPGTRLTVL.

In this sample, this clonotype turned up a few times. The chain links TRBV20-1 to TRBJ2-1; 13 positions agree with TRBD2. The CDR3 spans 16 residues. The germline CDR1 and CDR2 sequences are DFQATT and SNEGSKA (reference sequence). V lost 5 bases to trimming and J lost 7 bases; unmatched junction nucleotides: 11. DNA for the CDR3: TGCAGTGCTCGGACTAGCGGGAGAGCCGGGGTAAATGAGCAGTTCTTC. This encodes CSARTSGRAGVNEQFF.

This clonotype was seen repeatedly, ten times or more. The rearrangement uses TRBV7-3 and TRBJ2-4; TRBD2 might be the D (5 bases). Germline V gene lookup returns CDR1 SGHTA and CDR2 FQGTGA. CDR3 length: 15 residues. Trimming took 0 bases from V and 0 from J, leaving 6 bases between them. The CDR3 nucleotides are TGTGCCAGCAGCTTAACCCGGGGAGCCAAAAACATTCAGTACTTC. Protein sequence: CASSLTRGAKNIQYF.

This clonotype was seen at least ten times. The chain recombines TRBV6-5 with TRBJ1-3; a possible D gene is TRBD1 (5 bases). V was pared by 6 bases and J by 2 bases, with 20 bases between. CDR3 size: 17 residues. Germline V CDR1 and CDR2: MNHEY, SVGAGI. The CDR3 region is CASSTLSGEFTGNTIYF. In DNA form, the CDR3 reads TGTGCCAGCAGCACATTGTCGGGGGAGTTCACTGGAAACACCATATATTTT.

This clonotype was picked up many times. The chain has TRBV7-9 and TRBJ1-6, with 9 bases aligning to TRBD1. The V and J ends lost 5 bases and 9 bases, in that order; junction bases with no gene match: 8. The CDR3 totals 15 residues. Germline CDR1 and CDR2: SEHNR and FQNEAQ (reference sequence). CDR3 DNA sequence: TGTGCCAGCAGCGCGCCGGGACAGGGCGCTTCACCCCTCCACTTT. Amino acid sequence: CASSAPGQGASPLHF.

This clonotype appeared many times. This sequence joins TRBV24-1 and TRBJ2-1; D perhaps matches TRBD2 (6 bases). Germline values: CDR1 KGHDR, CDR2 SFDVKD. Trimming cost V 3 bases and J 10 bases, with 18 bases left between them. The CDR3 totals 15 residues. Here the CDR3 DNA reads TGTGCCACCAGTGATCCAACTAGCCCGTCGGGAGAGCAGTTCTTC. Residues: CATSDPTSPSGEQFF.

This clonotype was recorded at least ten times. This chain joins TRBV10-3 and TRBJ2-5, with a tentative D call TRBD1 (6 bases). Looked up from germline, CDR1 is ENHRY and CDR2 is SYGVKD. CDR3 length equals 13 residues. V shed 6 bases and J shed 5 bases, with 13 bases lying between them. The CDR3 region has the DNA TGTGCCATCAGCCAGGGGACGGTGGAGACCCAGTACTTC. This sequence encodes CAISQGTVETQYF.

In this sample, this clonotype turned up a few times. V usage is TRBV7-8 and J usage is TRBJ2-7, with TRBD2 matching over 11 bases. Germline CDR1 and CDR2: SGHVS and FQNEAQ. V shed 0 bases and J 4 bases; nucleotides not matched to a gene: 8. The CDR3 contains 17 residues. The CDR3 reads CASSLASSGGKQYEQYF. The CDR3 coding sequence is TGTGCCAGCAGCTTAGCGTCTAGCGGGGGGAAACAGTACGAGCAGTACTTC.

This clonotype was detected ten times or more. This chain connects TRBV24-1 to TRBJ2-1, with D tentatively TRBD1 or TRBD2 (5 bases each). V was cut by 1 base and J by 9 bases, with 12 bases left in between. The CDR3 is 14 residues long. Germline lookup yields CDR1 KGHDR and CDR2 SFDVKD. CDR3 protein: CATSDFRERGEQFF. CDR3 nucleotide sequence: TGTGCCACCAGTGATTTCAGGGAACGGGGTGAGCAGTTCTTC.

Ten or more counts support this clonotype. This rearrangement joins TRBV7-8 to TRBJ2-2, with D maybe TRBD1 (5 bases). CDR3 length: 15 residues. Germline assignment: CDR1 SGHVS and CDR2 FQNEAQ. The germline V and J ends were trimmed by 5 bases and 1 base, with 11 bases remaining between them. The CDR3 bases are TGTGCCAGCAGCCAGGACACCAGGAACACCGGGGAGCTGTTTTTT. As protein: CASSQDTRNTGELFF.

On this clonotype itself: A much larger clone lies one base from this, so it may be a read error. The DNA of the CDR3 is TGTGCCAACAGTCCCCGGACAGGGGGAGGAGCAGATACGCAGTATTTT. Its translation: CANSPRTGGGADTQYF. V is TRBV6-2 or TRBV6-3 and J is TRBJ2-3; 10 bases are shared with TRBD1. Germline lookup yields CDR1 MNHEY and CDR2 SVGEGT. The CDR3 extends over 16 amino acids.

Only a few counts were recorded for this clonotype. J is TRBJ2-7 and V is TRBV19; 7 bases line up with TRBD1. The CDR3 sequence is 15 residues long. Losses at the gene ends were 9 bases for V and 2 bases for J; bases not matched to a gene: 13. Germline V lookup: CDR1 LNHDA, CDR2 SQIVND (reference sequence). The CDR3 DNA sequence: TGTGCCAGCCGGTCGACCGCCACAGGGGCCTACGAGCAGTACTTC. It specifies CASRSTATGAYEQYF. The entire variable domain, with the rest obtained from reference TRBV19 and TRBJ2-7, is as follows: DGGITQSPKYLFRKEGQNVTLSCEQNLNHDAMYWYRQDPGQGLRLIYYSQIVNDFQKGDIAEGYSVSREKKESFPLTVTSAQKNPTAFYLCASRSTATGAYEQYFGPGTRLTVT.

The rearrangement uses TRBV7-8 and TRBJ1-4; D is ambiguous. CDR1 and CDR2 from the germline V gene are SGHVS and FQNEAQ. The CDR3 contains 16 residues. The V end lost 3 bases, the J end lost 8 bases, and 19 bases lay between the germline ends. Here the CDR3 DNA reads TGTGCCAGCAGCTTTCGGTTCATGGCAGGAAGGGAAAAACTGTTTTTT. Its translation: CASSFRFMAGREKLFF.

This rearrangement joins TRBV19 to TRBJ1-2; 8 bases match TRBD1. The germline CDR1 and CDR2 sequences are LNHDA and SQIVND (reference sequence). The CDR3 contains 15 residues. V was clipped by 10 bases and J by 5 bases; unmatched bases: 15. The CDR3 here is CATSPDRGSGYGYTF. The CDR3 nucleotides read TGTGCCACCTCCCCAGACAGGGGCTCGGGGTATGGCTACACCTTC.

J is TRBJ1-2 and V is TRBV14; D uncertain. Trimming left V 1 base short and J 4 bases short, with 4 bases between. The CDR3 has 12 amino acids. Germline V lookup: CDR1 SGHDN, CDR2 FVKESK. CDR3 amino acids: CASSQAPYGYTF. The CDR3 DNA reads TGTGCCAGCAGCCAAGCTCCCTATGGCTACACCTTC.

About this clonotype: Being one base from a much bigger clone, this may be a read error. The conserved final phenylalanine or tryptophan is absent from the CDR3, which likely points to a read error. The V call is TRBV6-5, the J call TRBJ1-2; no clear D gene. The germline gives CDR1 MNHEY, CDR2 SVGAGI. The CDR3 consists of 13 residues. The V end lost 6 bases, the J end lost 6 bases, and 14 bases lay between the germline ends. For the CDR3, the DNA is TGTGCCAGCAGGCCCCCATGGGATGATGGCTACACCTCC. Residues: CASRPPWDDGYTS.

This clonotype was detected many times. This chain joins TRBV10-3 and TRBJ2-5; D unclear. CDR3 size: 13 residues. Germline V lookup: CDR1 ENHRY, CDR2 SYGVKD. Trimming pared 6 bases from V and 3 bases from J, leaving 11 bases between. The CDR3 spells CAISMGKEETQYF. The CDR3 DNA is TGTGCCATCAGCATGGGGAAAGAAGAGACCCAGTACTTC.

This clonotype was counted at least ten times. The chain carries TRBV7-8 and TRBJ1-5; 9 bases line up with TRBD1. J lost 4 bases, V lost 0 bases, and 1 base had no gene match. Germline CDR1 is SGHVS and CDR2 is FQNEAQ. CDR3 length equals 15 residues. The CDR3 reads CASSLAGQGNQPQHF. CDR3 sequence (DNA): TGTGCCAGCAGCTTAGCTGGACAGGGGAATCAGCCCCAGCATTTT. The full variable domain, with the rest looked up from reference TRBV7-8 and TRBJ1-5, is GAGVSQSPRYKVAKRGQDVALRCDPISGHVSLFWYQQALGQGPEFLTYFQNEAQLDKSGLPSDRFFAERPEGSVSTLKIQRTQQEDSAVYLCASSLAGQGNQPQHFGDGTRLSIL.

In this sample, this clonotype turned up many times. The chain recombines TRBV7-2 with TRBJ1-3; perhaps TRBD1 as D (6 bases). The CDR3 covers 15 residues. The germline V gene encodes CDR1 SGHTA and CDR2 FQGNSA. Between the trimmed V and J ends, which lost 4 bases and 2 bases, there was a span of 12 bases. CDR3 in amino acids: CASSSKTGAGNTIYF. In DNA, the CDR3 is TGTGCCAGCAGCTCGAAGACAGGAGCTGGAAACACCATATATTTT.

This clonotype was seen at least ten times. The chain recombines TRBV29-1 with TRBJ2-3; 7 nucleotides line up with TRBD1. This CDR3 is built from 14 residues. Germline V gives CDR1 SQVTM, CDR2 ANQGSEA. With V trimmed by 5 bases and J by 2 bases, 7 bases remained unmatched. The CDR3 reads CSVQEDRFTDTQYF. CDR3 sequence (DNA): TGCAGCGTTCAGGAGGACAGGTTCACAGATACGCAGTATTTT.

The chain recombines TRBV20-1 with TRBJ2-5; 13 positions match TRBD2. This CDR3 is built from 14 residues. From germline, CDR1 is DFQATT and CDR2 SNEGSKA (reference sequence). V dropped 8 bases and J dropped 1; count of bases not matched to a gene: 4. The CDR3 coding sequence is TGCAGTCCGACTAGCGGGGGGATCCAAGAGACCCAGTACTTC. Translating it yields CSPTSGGIQETQYF.

This clonotype appeared many times. The V and J genes are TRBV10-3 and TRBJ2-7; D possibly corresponds to TRBD1 (6 bases). CDR3 size: 13 residues. Per the germline V gene, CDR1 is ENHRY and CDR2 is SYGVKD. V was shortened by 8 bases and J by 0 bases, with 11 bases between the two germline ends. CDR3 sequence: CAIGTSSSYEQYV. DNA for the CDR3: TGTGCCATCGGGACATCGAGCTCCTACGAGCAGTACGTC.

This clonotype was recorded a few times. This sequence may be a read error, since a much larger clone differs from it by one base. The chain joins TRBV3-1 to TRBJ2-3; D not certain. Germline V gene lookup returns CDR1 LGHDT and CDR2 YNNKEL (reference sequence). With 2 bases removed from V and 3 bases from J, the gap between germline ends came to 0 bases. The CDR3 length is 11 residues. CDR3 sequence: CASSQTDTQYF. The CDR3 DNA reads as TGTGCCAGCAGCCAAACAGATACGCAGTATTTT.

This clonotype was observed at least ten times. The chain uses TRBV5-1 and TRBJ2-3; 11 bases match TRBD2. Germline CDR1 and CDR2: SGHRS and YFSETQ. Trimming cost V 6 bases and J 7 bases; bases outside gene matches: 10. The length of the CDR3 is 15 residues. Here the CDR3 reads CASTQTSGNFYTQYF. The CDR3 nucleotides read TGCGCCAGCACCCAGACTAGCGGGAATTTTTATACGCAGTATTTT.

At least ten counts were recorded for this clonotype. The chain employs TRBV24-1 and TRBJ1-6, with D possibly being TRBD1 (5 bases). CDR1 KGHDR and CDR2 SFDVKD come from the germline V gene. The ends were cut back, 3 bases at V and 8 bases at J, with 13 bases in the middle. The CDR3 is 15 residues long. CDR3 sequence reads: CATSDVQGGDSPLHF. CDR3 in DNA: TGTGCCACCAGTGATGTCCAGGGAGGGGATTCACCCCTCCACTTT.

In its sample, this clonotype was seen many times. The chain couples TRBV6-5 to TRBJ2-7; D not certain. Germline lookup yields CDR1 MNHEY and CDR2 SVGAGI. This CDR3 comprises 14 residues. The V end was cut by 2 bases, the J end by 0 bases, with 8 bases between. CDR3 DNA sequence: TGTGCCAGCAGTTACAGGGTTCCCTCCTACGAGCAGTACTTC. This codes for CASSYRVPSYEQYF.

There are many counts of this clonotype. The V gene is TRBV4-3, the J gene TRBJ2-3; D is perhaps TRBD1 (5 bases). Germline CDR1 reads LGHNA; CDR2 reads YSLEER. This CDR3 is built from 13 residues. The V and J ends lost 1 base and 5 bases respectively, with 7 bases between them. The CDR3 is CASSQVQGDTQYF. CDR3 bases: TGCGCCAGCAGCCAAGTTCAGGGAGATACGCAGTATTTT.

This clonotype has ten or more counts. J is TRBJ2-3 and V is TRBV6-2 or TRBV6-3; perhaps TRBD2 as D (6 bases). This CDR3 has 14 amino acids. CDR1 is MNHEY and CDR2 is SVGEGT in the germline V gene. The ends were cut back, 4 bases at V and 2 bases at J, with 10 bases in the middle. Here the CDR3 DNA reads TGTGCCAGCAGTTCCAGGACTAACACAGATACGCAGTATTTT. This encodes CASSSRTNTDTQYF.